These 22 T cell receptor beta chains share one sample of origin, sequenced in a study of graft-versus-host responses after intestinal transplantation. Graft samples were processed, releasing intraepithelial and lamina propria lymphocytes. Assay used: immunoSEQ multiplex PCR; TCRdb lists only in-frame clones, some missing. The sample consists of 5,600 or so clones, about 72% of them appearing once. The sample was ileum tissue, taken about 250 days after intestinal transplant. The receptors shown here come from a human patient who received an intestinal transplant, so some T cells may come from the graft donor.

This clone was counted between two and nine times. The V call is TRBV7-2, the J call TRBJ1-4; D ambiguous. The CDR3 sequence is 15 residues long. V was shortened by 5 bases and J by 0 bases, with 10 bases between the two germline ends. Germline-derived CDR1 and CDR2 are SGHTA and FQGNSA. CDR3 in DNA: TGTGCCAGCAGCGCCGGAGTCGCAACTAATGAAAAACTGTTTTTT. It is translated as CASSAGVATNEKLFF. Full variable domain (missing parts from reference TRBV7-2 and TRBJ1-4): GAGVSQSPSNKVTEKGKDVELRCDPISGHTALYWYRQSLGQGLEFLIYFQGNSAPDKSGLPSDRFSAERTGGSVSTLTIQRTQQEDSAVYLCASSAGVATNEKLFFGSGTQLSVL.

This chain links TRBV27 with TRBJ2-1, with 15 bases that match TRBD2. The CDR3 has 19 amino acids. Germline V CDR1 and CDR2: MNHEY, SMNVEV (reference sequence). Losses at the gene ends were 6 bases for V and 1 base for J; bases not matched to a gene: 10. This chain's CDR3 is CASSPGWTSGGASYNEQFF. DNA of the CDR3: TGTGCCAGCAGCCCCGGCTGGACTAGCGGGGGGGCTTCCTACAATGAGCAGTTCTTC.

The chain recombines TRBV27 with TRBJ2-1, with D unclear. Trimming took 2 bases from V and 8 from J, leaving 19 bases between them. The V gene's germline CDR1 is MNHEY and CDR2 SMNVEV (reference sequence). The CDR3 has 16 amino acids. The CDR3 protein is CASSLNPWSVLYEQFF. For the CDR3, the DNA is TGTGCCAGCAGTTTAAACCCTTGGTCGGTTTTGTATGAGCAGTTCTTC.

This chain joins TRBV6-4 and TRBJ2-3; D is uncertain. This CDR3 has 15 residues. Trimming cost V 2 bases and J 5 bases, with 14 bases left between them. Germline CDR1 and CDR2: MRHNA and SNTAGT. CDR3 in amino acids: CASSDEIRRLDTQYF. The CDR3 nucleotides are TGTGCCAGCAGTGACGAGATCAGGCGATTAGATACGCAGTATTTT.

This rearrangement joins TRBV1 to TRBJ1-6; the table's D call TRBD1 went unverified against the DNA. TRBV1 is designated a pseudogene. The CDR3 spans 17 residues. CDR3 amino acids: CTSSQDRQGRLNSPLHF. CDR3 bases: TGCACCAGCAGCCAAGATAGACAGGGGAGATTAAATTCACCCCTCCACTTT.

This clone ranks as large. V usage is TRBV6-1 and J usage is TRBJ1-3, with TRBD1 matching 10 bases. The germline CDR1 and CDR2 sequences are MNHNS and SASEGT. The CDR3 has 15 residues. V lost 1 base to trimming and J lost 4 bases; unmatched junction nucleotides: 1. The CDR3 spells CASSEETGGGNTIYF. DNA of the CDR3: TGTGCCAGCAGTGAAGAGACAGGGGGCGGAAACACCATATATTTT.

This clone was seen just once. The chain recombines TRBV5-1 with TRBJ2-1, with 7 positions matching TRBD2. Germline assignment: CDR1 SGHRS and CDR2 YFSETQ. The CDR3 is 16 amino acids. The junction had 9 bases not matched to a gene; V was cut back by 4 bases and J by 2 bases. Here the CDR3 reads CASSPGLVRAYNEQFF. The CDR3 DNA follows: TGCGCCAGCAGCCCAGGACTAGTACGGGCCTACAATGAGCAGTTCTTC.

This rearrangement joins TRBV27 to TRBJ2-1, with TRBD2 identical over 8 bases. Germline V gives CDR1 MNHEY, CDR2 SMNVEV (reference sequence). The J segment lost 5 bases and the V segment lost 1 base, leaving 7 bases of the junction unmatched. The length of the CDR3 is 16 residues. The CDR3 loop is CASSLYRGGNNNEQFF. CDR3 sequence (DNA): TGTGCCAGCAGTTTATATCGGGGGGGCAATAACAATGAGCAGTTCTTC.

This sequence joins TRBV6-1 and TRBJ1-2; 7 nucleotides agree with TRBD1. Germline loops: CDR1 MNHNS, CDR2 SASEGT. Germline trimming cut 3 bases from V and 3 bases from J; bases unmatched to any gene: 10. The CDR3 loop spans 16 amino acids. The CDR3 DNA is TGTGCCAGCAGTGAGCGGACCGAGGGGGCATACTATGGCTACACCTTC. It specifies CASSERTEGAYYGYTF.

The chain joins TRBV5-6 to TRBJ1-1; D not resolved. The germline gives CDR1 SGHDT, CDR2 YYEEEE. V was clipped by 0 bases and J by 5 bases, with 17 bases between them. This CDR3 region has 16 residues. The CDR3 DNA sequence: TGTGCCAGCAGCTTGGAATTTGTAGCGGGGATGACTGAAGCTTTCTTT. Protein: CASSLEFVAGMTEAFF.

The chain is built from TRBV2 and TRBJ1-4; TRBD1 is a possible D gene (5 bases). V was shortened by 6 bases and J by 8 bases, with 16 bases between the two germline ends. The V gene's germline CDR1 is SNHLY and CDR2 FYNNEI. The CDR3 spans 14 residues. CDR3 loop: CASSQGAMGEKLFF. The CDR3 bases are TGTGCCAGCAGCCAAGGGGCTATGGGGGAAAAACTGTTTTTT.

In this sample, this clone turned up once. V gene TRBV5-4 combines with J gene TRBJ1-5; maybe TRBD1 (5 bases). The CDR3 runs 17 residues. Germline-derived CDR1 and CDR2 are SGHNT and YYREEE (reference sequence). Trimming stripped 1 base from V and 2 bases from J, with 16 bases between. Here the CDR3 DNA reads TGTGCCAGCAGCTTGTGTGGACATGGATGGGGCAATCAGCCCCAGCATTTT. Its translation: CASSLCGHGWGNQPQHF.

The CDR3 spells CASSPRGTEAFF. CDR3 nucleotide sequence: TGTGCCAGCAGCCCAAGGGGTACTGAAGCTTTCTTT. V usage is TRBV7-9 and J usage is TRBJ1-1, with D perhaps TRBD1 (5 bases). V lost 5 bases, J lost 5 bases, and 9 bases lay in between. Germline V gene sequence: CDR1 SEHNR, CDR2 FQNEAQ (reference sequence). The CDR3 extends over 12 amino acids.

This clone was seen a handful of times. This chain uses TRBV21-1 with TRBJ2-3; the D segment call TRBD1 is taken from the table without a DNA check. TRBV21-1 is annotated as a pseudogene. The CDR3 sequence is 18 residues long. The CDR3 sequence: CASSKVSARQETTDTQYF. The CDR3 bases are TGTGCCAGCAGCAAAGTGTCCGCACGACAGGAGACAACAGATACGCAGTATTTT.

The chain joins TRBV7-3 to TRBJ2-4, with TRBD2 identical over 13 bases. CDR3 length equals 17 residues. V lost 5 bases, J lost 1 base, and 5 bases stayed unmatched. In germline, CDR1 is SGHTA, CDR2 FQGTGA. The CDR3: CASSPTLAGGAKNIQYF. DNA of the CDR3: TGTGCCAGCAGCCCTACACTAGCGGGGGGGGCCAAAAACATTCAGTACTTC.

The rearrangement uses TRBV29-1 and TRBJ1-1; D may be TRBD1 (5 bases). Germline V lookup: CDR1 SQVTM, CDR2 ANQGSEA. Trimming removed 4 bases at V and 1 base at J, with 7 bases between. The CDR3 totals 12 residues. CDR3 in amino acids: CSVAQGNTEAFF. The CDR3 DNA sequence: TGCAGCGTTGCCCAGGGGAACACTGAAGCTTTCTTT.

This clone was counted only a few times. This chain joins TRBV10-3 and TRBJ2-1; 9 bases map to TRBD1. Trimming at V came to 4 bases and at J to 1 base, leaving 2 bases not matched to a gene. Germline CDR1 reads ENHRY; CDR2 reads SYGVKD. The length of the CDR3 is 15 residues. The DNA for the CDR3 is TGTGCCATCAGTGCACAGGGGGCATCCTACAATGAGCAGTTCTTC. The encoded protein is CAISAQGASYNEQFF.

The chain joins TRBV6-6 to TRBJ1-1, with 7 bases that match TRBD1. Germline CDR1 and CDR2: MNHNY and SVGAGI (reference sequence). This CDR3 is 14 amino acids long. The J segment lost 3 bases and the V segment lost 4 bases, leaving 5 bases of the junction unmatched. The CDR3 protein is CASSFRGRYTEAFF. For the CDR3, the DNA is TGTGCCAGCAGTTTCAGGGGGAGGTACACTGAAGCTTTCTTT.

This chain connects TRBV7-6 to TRBJ2-5, with 7 bases that match TRBD1. There are 15 residues in the CDR3. Trimming took 1 base from V and 2 from J; bases not matched to a gene: 4. In germline, CDR1 is SGHVS, CDR2 FNYEAQ. Here the CDR3 reads CASSLGTGIQETQYF. Written as DNA, the CDR3 is TGTGCCAGCAGCTTAGGGACAGGTATTCAAGAGACCCAGTACTTC.

The genes are TRBV18 and TRBJ2-1; no definite D call. Trimming removed 6 bases at V and 7 bases at J, with 28 bases between. Looked up from germline, CDR1 is KGHSH and CDR2 is LQKENI. The CDR3 consists of 18 residues. The CDR3 here is CASSPEGRQALGVNEQFF. The CDR3 bases are TGTGCCAGCTCGCCCGAAGGTAGGCAGGCCCTTGGCGTAAATGAGCAGTTCTTC.

The chain has TRBV6-4 and TRBJ1-5; a possible D gene is TRBD1 (5 bases). V lost 4 bases to trimming and J lost 4 bases, with 11 bases between them. The CDR3 runs 14 residues. Germline values: CDR1 MRHNA, CDR2 SNTAGT. The CDR3 nucleotides read TGTGCCAGCAGTGTTTCCGGGGGTAATCAGCCCCAGCATTTT. It encodes CASSVSGGNQPQHF.

V usage is TRBV5-4 and J usage is TRBJ1-5; D is undetermined. The CDR3 is 12 residues long. Trimming took off 2 bases at V and 11 bases at J, with 11 bases between the two ends. The germline CDR1 and CDR2 sequences are SGHNT and YYREEE (reference sequence). In nucleotides, the CDR3 is TGTGCCAGCAGCTTTGGTGCTAATGCCCAGCATTTT. It yields the protein CASSFGANAQHF.